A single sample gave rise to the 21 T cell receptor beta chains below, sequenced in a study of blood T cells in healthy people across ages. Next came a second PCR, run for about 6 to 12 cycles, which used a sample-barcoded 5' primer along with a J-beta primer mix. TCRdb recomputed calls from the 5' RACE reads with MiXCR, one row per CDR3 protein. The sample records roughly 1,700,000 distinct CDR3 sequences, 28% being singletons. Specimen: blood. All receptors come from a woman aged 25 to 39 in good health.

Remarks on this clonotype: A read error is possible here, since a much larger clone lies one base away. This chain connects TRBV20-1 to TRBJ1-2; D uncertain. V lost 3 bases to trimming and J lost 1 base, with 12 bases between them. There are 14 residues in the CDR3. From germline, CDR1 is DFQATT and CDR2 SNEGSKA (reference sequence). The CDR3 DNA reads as TGCAGTGCTAGTTCGGGCAGCTATAACTATGGCTACACCTTC. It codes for CSASSGSYNYGYTF.

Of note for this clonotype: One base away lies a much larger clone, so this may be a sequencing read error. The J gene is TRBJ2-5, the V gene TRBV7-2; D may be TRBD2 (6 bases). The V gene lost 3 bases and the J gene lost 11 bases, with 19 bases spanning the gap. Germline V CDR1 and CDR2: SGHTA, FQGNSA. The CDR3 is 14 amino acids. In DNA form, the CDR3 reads TGTGCCAGCAGCTTCCAACGGGAGTACAATGAGCAGTACTTC. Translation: CASSFQREYNEQYF.

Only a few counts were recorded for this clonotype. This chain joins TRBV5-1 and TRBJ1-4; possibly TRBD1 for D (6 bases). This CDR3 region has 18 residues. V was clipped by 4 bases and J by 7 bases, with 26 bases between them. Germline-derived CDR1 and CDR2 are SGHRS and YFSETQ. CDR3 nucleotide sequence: TGCGCCAGCAGCCTGGGCCATCGGGACACCGGACGGAGTGAAAAACTGTTTTTT. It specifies CASSLGHRDTGRSEKLFF.

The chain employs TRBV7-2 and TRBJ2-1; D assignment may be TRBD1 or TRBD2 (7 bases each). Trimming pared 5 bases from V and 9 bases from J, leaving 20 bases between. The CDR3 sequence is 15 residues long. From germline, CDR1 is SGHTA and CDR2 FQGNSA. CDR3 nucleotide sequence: TGTGCCAGCAGCCTGAGGCAGGGGGGGGCCGGTGAGCAGTTCTTC. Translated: CASSLRQGGAGEQFF.

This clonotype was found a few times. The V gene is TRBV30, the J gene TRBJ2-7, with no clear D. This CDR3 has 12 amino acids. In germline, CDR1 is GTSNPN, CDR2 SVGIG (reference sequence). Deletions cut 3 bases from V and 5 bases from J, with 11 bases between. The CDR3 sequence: CAWSDRVDEQYF. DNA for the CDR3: TGTGCCTGGAGCGATAGGGTGGACGAGCAGTACTTC.

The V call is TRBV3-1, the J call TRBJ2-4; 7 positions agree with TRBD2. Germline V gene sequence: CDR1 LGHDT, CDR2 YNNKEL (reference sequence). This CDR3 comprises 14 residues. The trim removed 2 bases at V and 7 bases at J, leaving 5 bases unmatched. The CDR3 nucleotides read TGTGCCAGCAGCCAAAGACTAGCCGGCAACATTCAGTACTTC. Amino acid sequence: CASSQRLAGNIQYF.

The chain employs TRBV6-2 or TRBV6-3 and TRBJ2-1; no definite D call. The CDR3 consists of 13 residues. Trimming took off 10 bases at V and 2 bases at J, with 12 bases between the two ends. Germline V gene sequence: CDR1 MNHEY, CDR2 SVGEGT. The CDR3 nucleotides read TGTGCCATCACACCCCCTCCCTACAATGAGCAGTTCTTC. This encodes CAITPPPYNEQFF.

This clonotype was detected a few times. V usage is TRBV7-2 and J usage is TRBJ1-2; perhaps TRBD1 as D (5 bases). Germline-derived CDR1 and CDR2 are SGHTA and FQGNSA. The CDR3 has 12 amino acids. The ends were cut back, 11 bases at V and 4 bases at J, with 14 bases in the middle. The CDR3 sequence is CAARGDSYGYTF. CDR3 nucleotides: TGTGCCGCACGGGGGGATAGCTATGGCTACACCTTC. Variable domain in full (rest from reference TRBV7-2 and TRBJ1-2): GAGVSQSPSNKVTEKGKDVELRCDPISGHTALYWYRQSLGQGLEFLIYFQGNSAPDKSGLPSDRFSAERTGGSVSTLTIQRTQQEDSAVYLCAARGDSYGYTFGSGTRLTVV.

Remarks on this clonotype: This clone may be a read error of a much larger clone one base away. The CDR3 here is CSARQVSGTPILQETQFF. CDR3 nucleotides: TGCAGTGCTAGACAGGTCTCCGGGACTCCTATCCTTCAAGAGACCCAGTTCTTC. The gene calls are TRBV20-1 and TRBJ2-5; TRBD2 might be the D (6 bases). The J call may be wrong; the DNA end is better matched by TRBJ2-1. Germline CDR1 DFQATT, CDR2 SNEGSKA (reference sequence). This CDR3 contains 18 residues.

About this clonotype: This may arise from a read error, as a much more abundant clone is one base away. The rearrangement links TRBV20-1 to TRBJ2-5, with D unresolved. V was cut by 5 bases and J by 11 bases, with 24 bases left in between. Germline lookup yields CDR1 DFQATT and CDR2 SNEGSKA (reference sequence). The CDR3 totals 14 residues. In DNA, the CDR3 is TGCAGTGCTTCCCCTCGGCAGTCCCCCGGTGAGCAGTACTTC. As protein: CSASPRQSPGEQYF.

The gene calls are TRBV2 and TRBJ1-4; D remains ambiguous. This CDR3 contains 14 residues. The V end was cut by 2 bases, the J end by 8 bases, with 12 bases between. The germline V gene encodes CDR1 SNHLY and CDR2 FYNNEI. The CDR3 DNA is TGTGCCAGCAGTGAAAACTCCGTCGGGGAAAAACTGTTTTTT. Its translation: CASSENSVGEKLFF.

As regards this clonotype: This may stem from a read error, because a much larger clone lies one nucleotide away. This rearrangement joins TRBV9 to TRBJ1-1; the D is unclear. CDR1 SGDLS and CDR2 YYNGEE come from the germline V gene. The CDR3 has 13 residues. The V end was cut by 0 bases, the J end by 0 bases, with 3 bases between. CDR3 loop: CASSVVVNTEAFF. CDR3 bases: TGTGCCAGCAGCGTAGTAGTGAACACTGAAGCTTTCTTT.

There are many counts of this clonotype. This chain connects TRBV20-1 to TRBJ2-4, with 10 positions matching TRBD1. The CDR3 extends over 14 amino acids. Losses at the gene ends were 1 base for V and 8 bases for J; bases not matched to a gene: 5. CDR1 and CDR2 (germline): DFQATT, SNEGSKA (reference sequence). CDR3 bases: TGCAGTGCTAGAGGAGTAGGACAGGGGGACATTCAGTACTTC. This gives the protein CSARGVGQGDIQYF.

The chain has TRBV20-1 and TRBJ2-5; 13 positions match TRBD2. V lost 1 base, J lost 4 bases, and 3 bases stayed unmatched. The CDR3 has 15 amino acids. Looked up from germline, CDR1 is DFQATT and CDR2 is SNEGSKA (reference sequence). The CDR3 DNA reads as TGCAGTGCTAGAGTAGGGACTAGCGGGGTAGAGACCCAGTACTTC. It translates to CSARVGTSGVETQYF.

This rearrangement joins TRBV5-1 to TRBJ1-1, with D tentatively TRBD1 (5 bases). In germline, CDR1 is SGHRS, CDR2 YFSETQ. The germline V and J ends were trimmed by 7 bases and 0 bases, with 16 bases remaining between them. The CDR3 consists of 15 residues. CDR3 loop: CASGLSGGMNTEAFF. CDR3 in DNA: TGCGCCAGCGGGCTCTCTGGGGGGATGAACACTGAAGCTTTCTTT. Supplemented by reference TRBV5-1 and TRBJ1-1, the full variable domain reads KAGVTQTPRYLIKTRGQQVTLSCSPISGHRSVSWYQQTPGQGLQFLFEYFSETQRNKGNFPGRFSGRQFSNSRSEMNVSTLELGDSALYLCASGLSGGMNTEAFFGQGTRLTVV.

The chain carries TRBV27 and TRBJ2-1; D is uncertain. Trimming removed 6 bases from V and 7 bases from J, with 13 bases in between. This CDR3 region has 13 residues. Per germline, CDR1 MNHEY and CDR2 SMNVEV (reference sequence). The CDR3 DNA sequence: TGTGCCAGCAGGCTCAACAGACTTAATGAGCAGTTCTTC. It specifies CASRLNRLNEQFF.

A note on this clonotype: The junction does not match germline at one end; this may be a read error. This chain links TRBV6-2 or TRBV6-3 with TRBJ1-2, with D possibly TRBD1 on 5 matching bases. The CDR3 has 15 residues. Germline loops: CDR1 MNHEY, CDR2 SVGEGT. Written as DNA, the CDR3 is TGTGCCAGCAGTTGGGACGTGCGGCGATTTTATGACTACACCTTC. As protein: CASSWDVRRFYDYTF.

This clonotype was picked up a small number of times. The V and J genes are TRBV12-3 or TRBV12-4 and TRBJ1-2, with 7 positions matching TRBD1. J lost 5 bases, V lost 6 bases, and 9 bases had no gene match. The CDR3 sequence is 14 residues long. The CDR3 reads CASRVPGQLYGYTF. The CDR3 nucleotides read TGTGCCAGCAGAGTGCCGGGACAGCTTTATGGCTACACCTTC.

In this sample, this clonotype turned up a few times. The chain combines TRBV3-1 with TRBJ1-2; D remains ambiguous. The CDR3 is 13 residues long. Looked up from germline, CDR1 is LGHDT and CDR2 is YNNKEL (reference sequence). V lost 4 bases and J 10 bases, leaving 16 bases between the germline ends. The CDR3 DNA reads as TGTGCCAGCAGCCCCCGACGGCCGCGGACCTACACCTTC. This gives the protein CASSPRRPRTYTF.

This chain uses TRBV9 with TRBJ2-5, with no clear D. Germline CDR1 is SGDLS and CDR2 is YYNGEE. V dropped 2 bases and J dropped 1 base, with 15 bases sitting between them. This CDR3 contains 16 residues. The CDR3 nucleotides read TGTGCCAGCAGCGTTGGGGTACTGCCAGGCCAAGAGACCCAGTACTTC. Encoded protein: CASSVGVLPGQETQYF.

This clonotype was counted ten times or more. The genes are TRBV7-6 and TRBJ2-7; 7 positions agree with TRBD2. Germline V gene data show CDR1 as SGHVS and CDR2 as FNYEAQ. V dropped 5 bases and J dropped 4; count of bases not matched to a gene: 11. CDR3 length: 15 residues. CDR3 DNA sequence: TGTGCCAGCAGCCCCCGAAATAGCGGGCATTACGAGCAGTACTTC. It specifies CASSPRNSGHYEQYF.